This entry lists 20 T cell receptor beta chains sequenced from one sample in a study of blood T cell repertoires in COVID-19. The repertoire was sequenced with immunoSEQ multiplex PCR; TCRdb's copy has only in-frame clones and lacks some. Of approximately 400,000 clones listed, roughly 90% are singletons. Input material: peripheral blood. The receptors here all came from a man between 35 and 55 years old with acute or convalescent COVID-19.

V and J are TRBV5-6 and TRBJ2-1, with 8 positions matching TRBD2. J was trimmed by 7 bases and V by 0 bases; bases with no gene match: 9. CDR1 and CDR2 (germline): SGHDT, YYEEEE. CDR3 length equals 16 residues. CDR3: CASSLGIGLAENEQFF. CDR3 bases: TGTGCCAGCAGCTTGGGTATTGGACTAGCTGAAAATGAGCAGTTCTTC.

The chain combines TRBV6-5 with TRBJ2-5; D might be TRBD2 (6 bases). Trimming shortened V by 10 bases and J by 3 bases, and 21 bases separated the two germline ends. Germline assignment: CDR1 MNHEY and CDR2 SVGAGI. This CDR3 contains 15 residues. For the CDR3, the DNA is TGTGCCAACGGGGGAGTCGCCGGCTTTAAAGAGACCCAGTACTTC. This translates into CANGGVAGFKETQYF.

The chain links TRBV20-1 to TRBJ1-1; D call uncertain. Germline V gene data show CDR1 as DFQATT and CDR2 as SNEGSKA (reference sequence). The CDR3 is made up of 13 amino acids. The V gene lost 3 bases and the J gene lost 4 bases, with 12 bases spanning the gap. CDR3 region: CSASGESGTEAFF. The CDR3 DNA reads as TGCAGTGCTAGTGGGGAGTCGGGCACTGAAGCTTTCTTT.

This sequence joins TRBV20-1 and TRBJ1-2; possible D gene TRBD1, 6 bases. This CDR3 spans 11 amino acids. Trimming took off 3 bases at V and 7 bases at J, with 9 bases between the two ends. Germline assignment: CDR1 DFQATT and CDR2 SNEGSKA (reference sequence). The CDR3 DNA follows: TGCAGTGCTAGGACAGGCGGTGGCTACACCTTC. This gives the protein CSARTGGGYTF.

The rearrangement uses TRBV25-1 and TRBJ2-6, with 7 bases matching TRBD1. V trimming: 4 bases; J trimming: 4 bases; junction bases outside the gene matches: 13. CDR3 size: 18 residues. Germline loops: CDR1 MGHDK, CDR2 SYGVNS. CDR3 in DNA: TGTGCCAGCAGTGCCTCCGACAGGGTGCTGGCCGGGGCCAACGTCCTGACTTTC. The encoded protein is CASSASDRVLAGANVLTF.

The CDR3 sequence: CASTPLGQGGDTQYF. For the CDR3, the DNA is TGTGCCAGCACCCCCCTCGGACAGGGGGGAGATACGCAGTATTTT. V and J are TRBV28 and TRBJ2-3; the match to TRBD1 covers 10 bases. V lost 7 bases and J lost 5; bases outside the gene matches: 9. CDR1 is MDHEN and CDR2 is SYDVKM in the germline V gene. This CDR3 comprises 15 residues.

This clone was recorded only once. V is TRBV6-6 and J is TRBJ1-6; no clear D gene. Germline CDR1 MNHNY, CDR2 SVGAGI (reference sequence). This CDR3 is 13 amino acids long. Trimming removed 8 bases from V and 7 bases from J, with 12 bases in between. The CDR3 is CASSPSGNSPLHF. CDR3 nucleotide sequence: TGTGCCAGCTCCCCTTCGGGGAATTCACCCCTCCACTTT.

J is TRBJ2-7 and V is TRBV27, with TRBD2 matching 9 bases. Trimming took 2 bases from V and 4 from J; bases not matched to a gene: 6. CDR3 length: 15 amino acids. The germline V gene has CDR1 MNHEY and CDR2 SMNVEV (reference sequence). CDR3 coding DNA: TGTGCCAGCAGTTTAACGTCTAGCGGGACGTACGAGCAGTACTTC. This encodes CASSLTSSGTYEQYF.

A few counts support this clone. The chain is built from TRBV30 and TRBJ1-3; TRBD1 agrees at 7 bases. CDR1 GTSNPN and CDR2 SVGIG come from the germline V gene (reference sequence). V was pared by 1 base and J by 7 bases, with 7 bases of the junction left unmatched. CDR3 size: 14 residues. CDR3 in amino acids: CAWSGGTVGNTIYF. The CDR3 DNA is TGTGCCTGGAGTGGGGGGACAGTCGGTAACACCATATATTTT.

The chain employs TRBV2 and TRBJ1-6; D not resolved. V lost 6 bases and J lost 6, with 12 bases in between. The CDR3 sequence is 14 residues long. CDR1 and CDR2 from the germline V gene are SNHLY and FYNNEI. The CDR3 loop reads CASRVMAVNSPLHF. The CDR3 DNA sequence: TGTGCCAGCAGGGTAATGGCAGTTAATTCACCCCTCCACTTT.

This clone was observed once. CDR3 region: CASSQGVQGRDYGYTF. Here the CDR3 DNA reads TGTGCCAGCAGCCAAGGGGTACAGGGGCGTGACTATGGCTACACCTTC. The chain couples TRBV3-1 (or the pseudogene TRBV3-2) to TRBJ1-2; 7 nucleotides match TRBD1. V shed 1 base, J shed 3 bases, and the junction held 8 bases outside the gene matches. The CDR3 consists of 16 residues. The germline V gene encodes CDR1 LGHDT and CDR2 YNNKEL (reference sequence).

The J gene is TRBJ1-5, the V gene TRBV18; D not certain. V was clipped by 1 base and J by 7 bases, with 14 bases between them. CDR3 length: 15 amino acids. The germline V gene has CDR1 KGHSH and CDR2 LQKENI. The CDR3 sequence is CASSPQNGDAQPQHF. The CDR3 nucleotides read TGTGCCAGCTCACCACAGAACGGGGATGCCCAGCCCCAGCATTTT. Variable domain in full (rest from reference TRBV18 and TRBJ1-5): NAGVMQNPRHLVRRRGQEARLRCSPMKGHSHVYWYRQLPEEGLKFMVYLQKENIIDESGMPKERFSAEFPKEGPSILRIQQVVRGDSAAYFCASSPQNGDAQPQHFGDGTRLSIL.

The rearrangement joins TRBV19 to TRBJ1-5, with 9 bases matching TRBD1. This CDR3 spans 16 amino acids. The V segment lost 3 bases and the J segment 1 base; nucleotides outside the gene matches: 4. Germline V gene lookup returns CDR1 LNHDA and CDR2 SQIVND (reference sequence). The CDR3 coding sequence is TGTGCCAGTAGTATCCGGACAGGGGCGAGCAATCAGCCCCAGCATTTT. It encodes CASSIRTGASNQPQHF. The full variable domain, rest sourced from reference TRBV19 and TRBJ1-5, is DGGITQSPKYLFRKEGQNVTLSCEQNLNHDAMYWYRQDPGQGLRLIYYSQIVNDFQKGDIAEGYSVSREKKESFPLTVTSAQKNPTAFYLCASSIRTGASNQPQHFGDGTRLSIL.

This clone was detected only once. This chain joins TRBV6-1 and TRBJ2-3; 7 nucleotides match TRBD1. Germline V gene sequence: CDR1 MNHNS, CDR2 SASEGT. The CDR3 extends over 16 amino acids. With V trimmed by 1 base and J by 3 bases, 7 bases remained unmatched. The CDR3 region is CASSEGAGGGTDTQYF. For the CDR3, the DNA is TGTGCCAGCAGTGAAGGGGCAGGGGGTGGGACAGATACGCAGTATTTT.

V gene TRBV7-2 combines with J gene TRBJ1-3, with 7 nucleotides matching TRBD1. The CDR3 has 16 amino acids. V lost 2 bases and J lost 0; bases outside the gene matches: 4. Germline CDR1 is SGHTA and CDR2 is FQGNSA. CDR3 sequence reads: CASSLMGQSSGNTIYF. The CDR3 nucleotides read TGTGCCAGCAGCTTAATGGGACAGAGCTCTGGAAACACCATATATTTT.

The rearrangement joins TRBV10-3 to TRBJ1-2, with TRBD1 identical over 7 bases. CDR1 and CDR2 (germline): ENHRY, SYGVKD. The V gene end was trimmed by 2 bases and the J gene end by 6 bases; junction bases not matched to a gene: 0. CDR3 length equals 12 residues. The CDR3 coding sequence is TGTGCCATCAGTGAGACAGGGGATGGCTACACCTTC. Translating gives CAISETGDGYTF.

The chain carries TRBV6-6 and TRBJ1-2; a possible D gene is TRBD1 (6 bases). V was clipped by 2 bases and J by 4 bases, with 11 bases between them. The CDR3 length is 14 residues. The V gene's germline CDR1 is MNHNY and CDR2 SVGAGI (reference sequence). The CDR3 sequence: CASSYPGETYGYTF. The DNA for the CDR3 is TGTGCCAGCAGTTACCCAGGGGAGACCTATGGCTACACCTTC.

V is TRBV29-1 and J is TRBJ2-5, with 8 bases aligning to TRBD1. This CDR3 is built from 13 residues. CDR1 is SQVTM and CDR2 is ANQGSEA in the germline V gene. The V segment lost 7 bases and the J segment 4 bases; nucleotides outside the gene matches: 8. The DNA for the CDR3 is TGCAGCGGAGGACAGGGTGGGCGAGAGACCCAGTACTTC. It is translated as CSGGQGGRETQYF. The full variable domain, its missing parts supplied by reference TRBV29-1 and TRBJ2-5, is SAVISQKPSRDICQRGTSLTIQCQVDSQVTMMFWYRQQPGQSLTLIATANQGSEATYESGFVIDKFPISRPNLTFSTLTVSNMSPEDSSIYLCSGGQGGRETQYFGPGTRLLVL.

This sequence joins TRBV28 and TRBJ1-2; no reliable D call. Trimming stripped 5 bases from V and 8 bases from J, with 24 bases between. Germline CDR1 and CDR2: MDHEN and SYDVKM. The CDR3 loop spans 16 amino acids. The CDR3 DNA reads TGTGCCAGCAGTCAACCGAGGCCAGCCGGTGGAGGGGGCTACACCTTC. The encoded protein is CASSQPRPAGGGGYTF.

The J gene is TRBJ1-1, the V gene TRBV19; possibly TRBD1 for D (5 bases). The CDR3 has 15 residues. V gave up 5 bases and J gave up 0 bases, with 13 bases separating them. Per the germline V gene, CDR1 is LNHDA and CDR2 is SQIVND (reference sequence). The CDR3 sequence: CASSPSMGLNTEAFF. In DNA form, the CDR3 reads TGTGCCAGTAGTCCGTCGATGGGGCTGAACACTGAAGCTTTCTTT.